The rows below give T cell receptor beta chains drawn from one sample of a study of T cell responses to AZD1222 COVID-19 vaccine. Produced via immunoSEQ multiplex PCR; TCRdb's table is partial and in-frame only. The table shows around 150,000 clones, with around 90% occurring only once. Source: peripheral blood, taken 28 days after the second AZD1222 dose. The receptors derive from an adult who received the AZD1222 COVID-19 vaccine. Each CDR3 is given with its conserved first and last residue.

>TRBV18|TRBJ2-1
CASSPVPGQGGTNNEQFF
>TRBV5-5|TRBJ2-7
CASSSRDRGIAEQYF
>TRBV30|TRBJ1-5
CAWSEGGGNQPQHF
>TRBV27|TRBJ2-1
CASSLVANNEQFF
>TRBV18|TRBJ2-3
CASSPLSTDTQYF
>TRBV11-2|TRBJ2-3
CASSQRWGSTDTQYF
>TRBV6-5|TRBJ1-6
CASRAGSNNSPLHF
>TRBV4-1|TRBJ2-7
CASSQDRRASYEQYF
>TRBV5-1|TRBJ1-2
CASSLEGRYGYTF
>TRBV6-5|TRBJ2-7
CASSFISASYEQYF
>TRBV27|TRBJ2-7
CASRSRSYEQYF
>TRBV5-6|TRBJ2-7
CASSSPLAVIYEQYF
>TRBV5-1|TRBJ1-1
CASSLAKRSEAFF
>TRBV6-6|TRBJ1-1
CASIRGDTEAFF
>TRBV5-1|TRBJ2-2
CASSSLAGPNTGELFF
>TRBV30|TRBJ1-2
CAWSLGSNYGYTF
>TRBV9|TRBJ2-2
CASSVQGGRADTGELFF
>TRBV5-1|TRBJ1-1
CASSLQGGTEAFF
>TRBV18|TRBJ2-2
CASSPLKRDGELFF
>TRBV24-1|TRBJ1-1
CATSDPGTGNTEAFF
>TRBV7-8|TRBJ1-1
CASSLMNTEAFF
>TRBV7-9|TRBJ2-7
CASSLSGRVYEQYF
>TRBV7-8|TRBJ2-3
CASSLREEYTDTQYF
>TRBV2|TRBJ2-2
CASSEAPIAAPNTGELFF
>TRBV19|TRBJ2-3
CASSISGGGTDTQYF
>TRBV6-6|TRBJ1-1
CASSNGNTEAFF
>TRBV7-9|TRBJ2-4
CASSLGPSGIAKNIQYF
>TRBV6-5|TRBJ2-3
CASSQDRGTDTQYF
>TRBV7-9|TRBJ1-1
CASSLYSEAFF
>TRBV5-1|TRBJ2-5
CASSSKSLETQYF
>TRBV28|TRBJ1-2
CASSLTGGGGYTF
>TRBV21-1|TRBJ1-6
CASSTGANSPLHF
>TRBV27|TRBJ1-1
CASKGGPEAFF
>TRBV18|TRBJ1-4
CASSPLIEKLFF
>TRBV18|TRBJ2-7
CASSEGGVTGYEQYF
>TRBV24-1|TRBJ2-1
CATSAFHTPGYNEQFF
>TRBV29-1|TRBJ2-1
CSVIAGVNEQFF
>TRBV2|TRBJ1-4
CASSLGIANEKLFF
>TRBV30|TRBJ1-5
CAWSRPGQGFGRDQPQHF
>TRBV5-4|TRBJ1-1
CASSLGQQNTEAFF
>TRBV30|TRBJ1-2
CAWSLAGPNYGYTF
>TRBV5-1|TRBJ1-1
CASSLIQGNTEAFF
>TRBV5-8|TRBJ2-1
CASSLLPPHGNEQFF
>TRBV7-9|TRBJ1-5
CASSLTAASQPQHF
>TRBV30|TRBJ1-2
CAWSAPHVGLGGYTF
>TRBV27|TRBJ1-5
CASSPGTGSQPQHF
>TRBV15|TRBJ2-7
CATSRDGVGGNYEQYF
>TRBV7-2|TRBJ1-2
CASSLDRSVVLGYTF
>TRBV18|TRBJ1-1
CASSPQGERDTEAFF